This T cell receptor beta chain is from a study of cytomegalovirus exposure and HLA in healthy donors (TCRdb year 2017). Some background on the complete study: According to an earlier analysis of a few hundred of the donors, roughly 180 million T cells yielded roughly 110 million unique TCR beta sequences and 250 to 350 Gb of sequence data. The number of typed donors differed by locus: about 620-630 for A, B, C, DRB1 and DQB1; 500 to 550 for DQA1; 606 for DPA1; and some 430 for DPB1. The aim of the study was to test whether cataloging public T cell receptors could identify signatures of past pathogen exposure. The genetic ancestry cluster associated with self-reported Caucasian donors included 81% of the 350 to 500 genotyped donors. Class I and class II HLA loci were covered by the typing at four-digit resolution. An earlier analysis of more than 450 of the donors used high-throughput TCR beta sequencing to judge whether each TCR beta V gene segment behaved as functional or pseudogenic. In the later analysis, no new phenotypic data were used to find candidate immune exposures; instead, reliance was placed on TCR beta sequences and their occurrence across donors. In addition to the first cohort of 666 subjects, a separate validation cohort of approximately 120 different subjects was used. The study used immunosequencing to profile the T cell repertoires of approximately 650 subjects and linked those repertoires to cytomegalovirus serostatus. Genome-wide SNP genotypes for about 55% of the roughly 670 donors were used in a later genetic analysis, which treated that subset as a discovery cohort. Donor age, sex, ethnicity and CMV serostatus were collected together with the repertoire data. To predict cytomegalovirus infection status, the study combined high-throughput TCR immunosequencing, statistical association of individual TCRs with disease status, and machine learning. All discovery cohort repertoires had been generated using a single sequencing platform. An early release covering roughly 600 HLA-typed donors comprised about 290 gigabases of sequencing data and 65 million to 100 million unique TCR sequences. On average, roughly 250,000 unique TCR beta nucleotide sequences were sequenced per donor among a few hundred genotyped donors of the cohort, with roughly 19% of those sequences being non-productive. Because of strong linkage in the cohort, a handful of DR-DQ haplotypes were treated as single units for association and clustering. To study patterns of TCR occurrence, a later analysis re-analyzed previously published TCR beta repertoires from more than 550 donors and added high-resolution HLA genotyping. The study at large found these results: A later genetic analysis reported fewer N-insertions in productive TCRs among donors in an Asian-associated ancestry cluster than the roughly 700-donor mean. A further reported finding was that TCR beta sequences accurately predicted the HLA-A and HLA-B alleles for most subjects in the first cohort. Roughly uniform sequencing depth across donors was assumed in presence/absence analyses, although this assumption may not hold. The study listed 150 to 200 TCR beta chains as associated with cytomegalovirus. CMV serostatus was the only immune exposure information available for the cohort. Most TCR sequences were observed very rarely across donors, whereas some public TCRs were present in many individuals. An association between a missense DCLRE1C variant and V-gene and J-gene trimming of TCR beta chains was found in a later genetic analysis and replicated in an independent cohort. It was suggested by the authors that the approach could potentially be generalized to other disease states and immunological phenotypes. A few of the identified cytomegalovirus-associated TCR beta chains were confirmed in vitro to be specific for cytomegalovirus antigens. The classifier was reported to diagnose cytomegalovirus status with high specificity and sensitivity in both the original and validation cohorts. In a later analysis, most CMV-associated TCR beta chains were found to appear HLA-restricted, with HLA associations seemingly driven largely by CMV exposure. This cohort had only TCR beta chains sequenced, and the lack of alpha or paired-chain data limited which features could be detected. A cluster of highly shared sequence variants was judged likely to represent a technical artifact of the sequencing pipeline. A later analysis associated about 17,000 TCR beta sequences with specific HLA alleles at a false discovery rate of 0.05. According to a later analysis, parvovirus B19, influenza, CMV and Epstein-Barr virus appeared linked to several top co-occurrence clusters. Some IMGT-functional V segments, including TRBV6-2 and TRBV6-3, could not be told apart with the 87-base-pair reads, so those segments were excluded. HLA typing was unavailable for some donors at each locus, so association tests used only the typed subset. Because counts were too low, approximately 15 rarely observed V segments, including chromosome 9 orphons, were excluded from the earlier analysis of some 540 of the donors. Correlated functional status among segregating V segments might be attributable to linkage disequilibrium, but an unknown experimental factor could not be ruled out. When HLA alleles, especially DR and DQ, strongly co-occurred, attributing TCR associations to individual alleles was difficult. In a later analysis, TCR association rates were found to vary across HLA loci, with the most associated TCRs seen for DRB1 alleles and the fewest for HLA-C alleles. In a later analysis, HLA-associated TCR beta chains were found to be more clonally expanded and to have lower generation probabilities than equally common non-associated chains. In an earlier analysis of some 540 of the donors, most TCR beta V segments appeared in productive rearrangements about 87% or about 30% of the time, broadly matching IMGT annotations.

V ends up 0 bases short and J 6 bases short, with an unmatched junction base count of 6. The CDR3 starts with the cysteine, ends with the phenylalanine, and has 15 residues. Only the CDR3 part of the read is kept: 45 bases, read in frame from the first base. From the germline V gene, CDR1 is SGHRS and CDR2 is YFSETQ. The cohort consisted of approximately 670 healthy bone marrow donors. At the time of sampling, all cohort members were nominally healthy, though unrecorded immune exposures were likely present. The donor was CMV seropositive and was included in the group of 290 or so seropositive cohort members. A peripheral blood sample was provided by each donor, and peripheral blood mononuclear cells were used for TCR beta sequencing. The Qiagen DNeasy Blood Extraction Kit was used to extract genomic DNA from the blood cell samples. The library relied on the immunoSEQ multiplex PCR assay. For the multiplex PCR, a mixture combining 60 forward primers for TCR Vbeta segments and 13 reverse primers for TCR Jbeta segments was used. A multiplex PCR assay on genomic DNA amplified the CDR3 region of rearranged TCR beta genes. The amplified TCR beta libraries were sequenced on the Illumina HiSeq System as 87-base-pair reads. The authors processed their data as follows. Across the roughly 640 repertoires, a later analysis counted tens of millions of unique TCR beta chains, around 11 million of which were shared by at least two donors. To remove PCR and sequencing errors, raw reads were error-corrected and collapsed into unique sequences using a nearest-neighbor algorithm that merged closely related sequences. To assign V, D and J gene segments, CDR3 sequences were aligned to IMGT reference sequences. For a sequence to be retained, a match of at least six nucleotides was required to both a V gene segment and a J gene segment. Rearrangements were called productive when the CDR3 lacked stop codons and stayed in frame with V and J; all others were non-productive. Following IMGT convention, CDR3 was defined as the stretch from the second conserved V-encoded cysteine to the conserved J-encoded phenylalanine. In an earlier analysis of just under 600 of the donors, sequences lacking an unambiguous match to a single V gene segment were excluded. An earlier analysis of several hundred of the donors called V segments functional above 56.7% productive rearrangements and segregating when the between-donor standard deviation exceeded 5%. To diagnose cytomegalovirus status from the catalog of TCR beta chain sequences, a statistical classification framework was built. In a later analysis, V and J genes were assigned by comparing TCR nucleotide sequences against IMGT/GENE-DB human TR gene sequences. The TCRdist pipeline was used in a later analysis to assign CDR3 sequences and most-parsimonious VDJ recombination scenarios. In a later analysis, each TCR beta chain was defined by its CDR3 amino acid sequence together with its V-gene family, and reads lacking a unique V-gene family were excluded. A later analysis removed 592 highly shared, low-generation-probability nucleotide sequences to deal with suspected cross-contamination and a sequencing artifact. For each public chain, a later analysis derived a clonal expansion index from normalized ranks of inferred template counts within each repertoire. In a later analysis, generation probabilities were computed using a VDJ recombination model fitted to out-of-frame rearrangements, and the results were checked against IGoR. A later analysis scored TCR-TCR, TCR-HLA and TCR-CMV co-occurrence with hypergeometric tests, applying a repertoire-size bias correction to TCR pairs. False discovery rates were estimated in a later analysis by permuting HLA or CMV assignments 20 times. In a later analysis, co-occurring TCRs were grouped using DBSCAN, and TCRdist sequence similarity was added for clustering within HLA-allele-positive subsets. For co-occurrence clustering, repertoires with fewer than 30,000 or more than 120,000 public chains were excluded, along with four or five repertoires with anomalous nucleotide sharing. TCRdb obtained this table from immuneACCESS and retained in-frame rearrangements with V and J assigned. These tables miss some clones; where compared with another copy, unresolved V genes account for less than half of the shortfall, and the remainder is unexplained. V and J calls and clone size are those listed in that table; D and trimming were worked out from the DNA. The table for this sample lists about 130,000 clones; 80% to 90% of them were counted only once. The ten largest clones represent about 3% of the sample.

As for this clone: Its antigen has not been determined. Base qualities were left out, and no much larger clone turns up one base away.

The sequenced sample consisted of PBMCs. The chain couples TRBV5-1 to TRBJ1-3; 7 junctional bases match TRBD1. This receptor was identified in a woman between 18 and 29 years old in good health and CMV-seropositive. The CDR3 has the sequence CASSLVGTAENTIYF. The DNA is TGCGCCAGCAGCTTGGTTGGGACAGCCGAAAACACCATATATTTT.